The clone carrying this T cell receptor (beta chain) was observed a few times. Its specificity is not known. TCRbeta libraries were built with three rounds of nested PCR, modified from ARM-PCR. TCRdb redid the calling of the multiplex PCR reads with MiXCR, one entry per CDR3 protein. This sample has more than 120,000 distinct CDR3 sequences, with around 66% found just once. This sample's RNA came from whole unsorted tissue. Newly diagnosed lung cancer patients had thoracic surgery in China, August–November 2014, without prior chemotherapy. The sample originates from a study of tumor and adjacent non-tumor tissue in lung cancer. CDR3 size: 14 residues. V lost 0 bases and J lost 6, with 10 bases in between. Germline CDR1 LGHNA, CDR2 YNFKEQ. General study findings and limits: TCR diversity was significantly greater in tumor than normal lung tissue. In normal lung, the top 100 clones were significantly more dominant than in tumor.

This clonotype originated in a man between 60 and 75 years old with small cell lung cancer. What was sequenced was lung tumor tissue. The chain links TRBV4-2 to TRBJ2-3; D gene ambiguous. The CDR3 here is CASSQDVWADTQYF. CDR3 coding DNA: TGTGCCAGCAGCCAAGACGTATGGGCGGATACGCAGTATTTT.